What follows are 23 T cell receptor beta chains derived from one specimen sequenced in a study of graft-versus-host responses after intestinal transplantation. Method: immunoSEQ multiplex PCR; TCRdb's copy keeps in-frame clones and lacks some. Of over 120,000 clones listed, about nine tenths are singletons. What these receptors recognize is not known. The material was unstimulated CD4+ T cells sorted from spleen or lymph node cells, obtained before intestinal transplant. Receptor source: a human donor who received an intestinal transplant.

The CDR3 DNA reads TGTGCCAGCAGCTTAGCGGACAGTAATCAGCCCCAGCATTTT. This sequence encodes CASSLADSNQPQHF. The chain is built from TRBV7-6 and TRBJ1-5; TRBD1 might be the D (6 bases). Trimming removed 0 bases at V and 4 bases at J, with 7 bases between. Per germline, CDR1 SGHVS and CDR2 FNYEAQ. The CDR3 length is 14 residues.

V usage is TRBV28 and J usage is TRBJ2-1, with D possibly TRBD2 on 6 matching bases. The V gene lost 6 bases and the J gene lost 15 bases, with 21 bases spanning the gap. Germline V lookup: CDR1 MDHEN, CDR2 SYDVKM. This CDR3 contains 13 residues. CDR3 DNA: TGTGCCAGCAGAACGGGAGTGGCTAGCCGGTCGTTCTTC. Translated: CASRTGVASRSFF.

V usage is TRBV10-1 and J usage is TRBJ2-2, with D possibly being TRBD1 (6 bases). This CDR3 has 15 amino acids. Trimming shortened V by 5 bases and J by 2 bases, and 12 bases separated the two germline ends. The germline gives CDR1 WNHNN, CDR2 SYGVQD (reference sequence). The chain's CDR3 is CASSSDRINTGELFF. For the CDR3, the DNA is TGCGCCAGCAGTTCGGACAGAATCAACACCGGGGAGCTGTTTTTT.

The gene calls are TRBV14 and TRBJ2-5; D call uncertain. Germline V lookup: CDR1 SGHDN, CDR2 FVKESK. The CDR3 consists of 16 residues. Trimming took 3 bases from V and 4 from J, leaving 18 bases between them. CDR3 DNA: TGTGCCAGCAGCCAGCCCCCCTCGGGCCTCCGAGAGACCCAGTACTTC. Translating it yields CASSQPPSGLRETQYF.

This rearrangement joins TRBV5-4 to TRBJ1-1; 10 positions match TRBD1. Per germline, CDR1 SGHNT and CDR2 YYREEE (reference sequence). V trimming: 3 bases; J trimming: 0 bases; junction bases outside the gene matches: 8. CDR3 length: 17 amino acids. CDR3 in amino acids: CASSSGGQGPLNTEAFF. The CDR3 DNA reads as TGTGCCAGCAGCTCCGGGGGACAGGGGCCGCTGAACACTGAAGCTTTCTTT.

V gene TRBV27 combines with J gene TRBJ2-7; D is uncertain. The CDR3 is made up of 14 amino acids. The V gene lost 4 bases and the J gene lost 2 bases, with 12 bases spanning the gap. Germline assignment: CDR1 MNHEY and CDR2 SMNVEV (reference sequence). The CDR3 DNA reads as TGTGCCAGCAGTTCCACCGGACGGACCTACGAGCAGTACTTC. It specifies CASSSTGRTYEQYF.

CDR3 nucleotide sequence: TGTGCCAGCAGTTTATGGGGGGCGCAAGCTAATGAAAAACTGTTTTTT. This gives the protein CASSLWGAQANEKLFF. The gene calls are TRBV28 and TRBJ1-4; D is possibly TRBD1 (6 bases). The germline V and J ends were trimmed by 0 bases and 3 bases, with 11 bases remaining between them. CDR3 size: 16 residues. The germline gives CDR1 MDHEN, CDR2 SYDVKM.

V and J are TRBV29-1 and TRBJ2-5, with TRBD2 identical over 10 bases. Looked up from germline, CDR1 is SQVTM and CDR2 is ANQGSEA. V shed 3 bases and J 3 bases; nucleotides not matched to a gene: 7. CDR3 length equals 15 residues. The CDR3 DNA follows: TGCAGCGTTGACCCAGCGGGAGGGAGGAAAGAGACCCAGTACTTC. Residues: CSVDPAGGRKETQYF.

This chain uses TRBV30 with TRBJ2-4, with D perhaps TRBD1 or TRBD2 (5 bases each). CDR3 size: 15 residues. Trimming stripped 0 bases from V and 6 bases from J, with 15 bases between. Germline V gives CDR1 GTSNPN, CDR2 SVGIG (reference sequence). The CDR3 is CAWSVRQRGVNIQYF. The CDR3 coding sequence is TGTGCCTGGAGTGTTCGTCAGCGAGGGGTAAACATTCAGTACTTC.

The genes are TRBV27 and TRBJ2-3, with TRBD1 matching 10 bases. The J segment lost 5 bases and the V segment lost 7 bases, leaving 9 bases of the junction unmatched. This CDR3 region has 15 residues. Germline V gene lookup returns CDR1 MNHEY and CDR2 SMNVEV (reference sequence). The CDR3 sequence: CASTPPGQGLDTQYF. DNA of the CDR3: TGTGCCAGCACCCCACCGGGACAGGGGCTAGATACGCAGTATTTT.

V is TRBV5-4 and J is TRBJ1-1; D call uncertain. The CDR3 is 14 residues long. The V and J ends lost 5 bases and 1 base respectively, with 12 bases between them. Per germline, CDR1 SGHNT and CDR2 YYREEE (reference sequence). In nucleotides, the CDR3 is TGTGCCAGCAGGAGAATTTCCGGGAACACTGAAGCTTTCTTT. This sequence encodes CASRRISGNTEAFF.

CDR3 nucleotides: TGTGCCAGTGGCCGACAGGGAACTGGGGCCAACGTCCTGACTTTC. Its protein is CASGRQGTGANVLTF. V and J are TRBV19 and TRBJ2-6; TRBD1 aligns across 7 bases. V gave up 8 bases and J gave up 2 bases; unmatched junction bases: 6. The CDR3 has 15 residues. CDR1 is LNHDA, CDR2 SQIVND, per germline (reference sequence).

The chain recombines TRBV7-3 with TRBJ2-3; 10 nucleotides match TRBD2. The CDR3 has 16 residues. CDR1 is SGHTA, CDR2 FQGTGA, per germline. With 5 bases clipped from V and 3 bases from J, the junction kept 8 bases outside the gene matches. CDR3: CASSAYGTSETDTQYF. CDR3 coding DNA: TGTGCCAGCAGCGCCTACGGGACTAGCGAGACAGATACGCAGTATTTT.

The chain employs TRBV28 and TRBJ2-7, with D possibly being TRBD2 (5 bases). Germline V gene data show CDR1 as MDHEN and CDR2 as SYDVKM. V was cut by 7 bases and J by 3 bases, with 19 bases left in between. The CDR3 length is 15 residues. The CDR3, as DNA: TGTGCCAGCACCGAGGGATCACCATTATTCTACGAGCAGTACTTC. The encoded protein is CASTEGSPLFYEQYF.

J is TRBJ2-3 and V is TRBV25-1; no firm D call. Germline V gene lookup returns CDR1 MGHDK and CDR2 SYGVNS. V was clipped by 4 bases and J by 2 bases, with 13 bases between them. The CDR3 contains 15 residues. CDR3: CASSAPTVYTDTQYF. The CDR3 DNA sequence: TGTGCCAGCAGTGCCCCGACGGTCTACACAGATACGCAGTATTTT.

The chain couples TRBV10-3 to TRBJ2-3; 12 bases are shared with TRBD2. The V segment lost 4 bases and the J segment 5 bases; nucleotides outside the gene matches: 7. Germline V gene sequence: CDR1 ENHRY, CDR2 SYGVKD. The CDR3 extends over 16 amino acids. CDR3 loop: CAISVTSGSSQDTQYF. CDR3 DNA: TGTGCCATCAGTGTGACTAGCGGGAGTTCCCAAGATACGCAGTATTTT.

V gene TRBV7-8 combines with J gene TRBJ2-2, with D possibly being TRBD1 (6 bases). V dropped 2 bases and J dropped 4 bases, with 8 bases sitting between them. This CDR3 contains 14 residues. Germline CDR1 is SGHVS and CDR2 is FQNEAQ. The CDR3 region is CASSLSGATGELFF. The CDR3 DNA follows: TGTGCCAGCAGCTTATCAGGGGCCACCGGGGAGCTGTTTTTT. The whole variable domain, filled in from reference TRBV7-8 and TRBJ2-2, reads GAGVSQSPRYKVAKRGQDVALRCDPISGHVSLFWYQQALGQGPEFLTYFQNEAQLDKSGLPSDRFFAERPEGSVSTLKIQRTQQEDSAVYLCASSLSGATGELFFGEGSRLTVL.

V and J are TRBV28 and TRBJ2-7; 11 nucleotides line up with TRBD2. CDR1 and CDR2 from the germline V gene are MDHEN and SYDVKM. There are 16 residues in the CDR3. V lost 5 bases and J lost 1; bases outside the gene matches: 7. DNA for the CDR3: TGTGCCAGCAGTGCTCCCGGGACTAGCGGTTCCTACGAGCAGTACTTC. Residues: CASSAPGTSGSYEQYF.

The chain is built from TRBV29-1 and TRBJ2-3; TRBD2 might be the D (5 bases). V gave up 4 bases and J gave up 6 bases, with 8 bases separating them. In germline, CDR1 is SQVTM, CDR2 ANQGSEA. The CDR3 length is 11 residues. The CDR3 nucleotides read TGCAGCGTTGGGGGAGATGATACGCAGTATTTT. Encoded protein: CSVGGDDTQYF.

This clone was picked up a small number of times. V gene TRBV6-5 combines with J gene TRBJ2-5, with D unresolved. The CDR3 has 11 amino acids. The V gene lost 6 bases and the J gene lost 4 bases, with 6 bases spanning the gap. Germline V gives CDR1 MNHEY, CDR2 SVGAGI. In DNA form, the CDR3 reads TGTGCCAGCAGGGAATTAGAGACCCAGTACTTC. Translated, it gives CASRELETQYF.

The V call is TRBV25-1, the J call TRBJ2-6; D might be TRBD1 or TRBD2, each matching 5 bases. The CDR3 has 15 amino acids. V was pared by 11 bases and J by 0 bases, with 14 bases between. In germline, CDR1 is MGHDK, CDR2 SYGVNS. The CDR3 is CAALGVASGANVLTF. In DNA form, the CDR3 reads TGTGCCGCCCTGGGGGTGGCCTCTGGGGCCAACGTCCTGACTTTC.

The rearrangement uses TRBV9 and TRBJ2-1; 10 bases map to TRBD2. Trimming cost V 1 base and J 8 bases; bases outside gene matches: 15. CDR3 length: 18 residues. Looked up from germline, CDR1 is SGDLS and CDR2 is YYNGEE. The CDR3 bases are TGTGCCAGCAGCGTATTCCCCTCTAGCGGGAGTGTCGGGTATGAGCAGTTCTTC. This translates into CASSVFPSSGSVGYEQFF.

With regard to this clone: This same CDR3 is encoded by further DNA sequences in the sample. J is TRBJ1-1 and V is TRBV28, with 9 bases matching TRBD1. The CDR3 extends over 15 amino acids. The germline V gene encodes CDR1 MDHEN and CDR2 SYDVKM. V shed 3 bases, J shed 3 bases, and the junction held 5 bases outside the gene matches. The CDR3 DNA follows: TGTGCCAGCAGTTTCCCACAGGGGGCGGACACTGAAGCTTTCTTT. Its protein product is CASSFPQGADTEAFF. Filled out from reference TRBV28 and TRBJ1-1, the complete variable domain reads DVKVTQSSRYLVKRTGEKVFLECVQDMDHENMFWYRQDPGLGLRLIYFSYDVKMKEKGDIPEGYSVSREKKERFSLILESASTNQTSMYLCASSFPQGADTEAFFGQGTRLTVV.